This T cell receptor beta chain came from a study of beta chain features in type 1 diabetes. Study-level results: Moderately but significantly shorter TCRB CDR3s were found in Type 1 diabetes patients in all four CD4+ subsets. Fewer junction insertions and more nucleotide deletions appeared in type 1 diabetes patients.

By way of CD45RO/CCR7/CD25/CD127/CD95/CD27, the CD4+ regulatory, stem cell-like memory, central memory and naive cells were sorted. The authors reverse transcribed all of the isolated RNA, so sequencing captured expressed TCRB transcripts. Produced via immunoSEQ multiplex PCR; TCRdb's table is partial and in-frame only. The repertoire has some 640,000 clones, over 12% of them found once; the top ten carry roughly 0.04%. Losses at the gene ends were 5 bases for V and 3 bases for J; bases not matched to a gene: 10. The CDR3 has 15 amino acids. Germline V gene lookup returns CDR1 GTSNPN and CDR2 SVGIG (reference sequence). For this clone: Its target is not known.

The chain uses TRBV30 and TRBJ2-1; 7 bases match TRBD2. Sequencing was carried out using naive CD4+ T cells from blood. The sequence came from a man between 18 and 29 years old with type 1 diabetes. The DNA of the CDR3 is TGTGCCTGGTCTGGCGGGGAGGGAAGCTACAATGAGCAGTTCTTC. Encoded protein: CAWSGGEGSYNEQFF.